This TCR beta chain is drawn from a study of T cell responses to AZD1222 COVID-19 vaccine. General study points: Reports say nearly half of spike-specific TCRs go after unmutated variant regions. Spike-specific TCRs gained breadth and depth after people received two AZD1222 doses. Donors, mostly white British, included more females; clonal diversity was possibly underestimated.

CDR3 length: 16 amino acids. Germline-derived CDR1 and CDR2 are SGHRS and YFSETQ. The ends were cut back, 4 bases at V and 6 bases at J, with 19 bases in the middle. Using immunoSEQ multiplex PCR, the repertoire was profiled, and TCRdb retains in-frame clones only, with some absent. The sample lists about 150,000 clones; approximately 90% were seen once. Comments on this clone: Its cognate antigen is unknown.

This sequence was found in an adult who received the AZD1222 COVID-19 vaccine. The specimen comprised peripheral blood, sampled 28 days after the second AZD1222 dose. This sequence joins TRBV5-1 and TRBJ1-4; the D gene is possibly TRBD1 (6 bases). DNA of the CDR3: TGCGCCAGCAGCCTAGGGACACAGGCTACCGATGAAAAACTGTTTTTT. Residues: CASSLGTQATDEKLFF.